The 30 T cell receptor beta chains below come from one sample, sequenced in a study of cytomegalovirus exposure and HLA in healthy donors. 13 Jbeta primers and 60 Vbeta primers were used for the PCR. Sequencing was performed with immunoSEQ multiplex PCR; in TCRdb, only in-frame clones are kept and a portion is missing. The sample includes more than 90,000 clones, around 74% of them seen just once. The sequenced material came from PBMCs. The source is a man aged 30-40 years in good health and CMV-seropositive.

A word on this clone: Other DNA sequences in this specimen translate into the identical CDR3. The chain couples TRBV30 to TRBJ1-5, with D perhaps TRBD1 (6 bases). Trimming shortened V by 0 bases and J by 2 bases, and 11 bases separated the two germline ends. Germline V gene data show CDR1 as GTSNPN and CDR2 as SVGIG (reference sequence). This CDR3 has 15 amino acids. The CDR3 sequence is CAWSVAGAGNQPQHF. Here the CDR3 DNA reads TGTGCCTGGAGTGTCGCGGGGGCTGGCAATCAGCCCCAGCATTTT.

This clone was found a few times. The sample carries other DNA sequences with the same CDR3. The CDR3 region is CASSQGTGGSYEQYF. DNA of the CDR3: TGCGCCAGCAGCCAGGGGACAGGAGGCTCCTACGAGCAGTACTTC. V and J are TRBV4-3 and TRBJ2-7, with 8 nucleotides matching TRBD1. The V segment lost 3 bases and the J segment 0 bases; nucleotides outside the gene matches: 4. There are 15 residues in the CDR3. Germline V gene sequence: CDR1 LGHNA, CDR2 YSLEER.

This clone was seen just once. For the CDR3, the DNA is TGTGCCAGCAGCTTGGGCGTTTTAGAGACCCAGTACTTC. As protein: CASSLGVLETQYF. This chain links TRBV7-7 with TRBJ2-5; D is ambiguous. The CDR3 totals 13 residues. Germline assignment: CDR1 SSHAT and CDR2 FNYEAQ (reference sequence). V dropped 3 bases and J dropped 4 bases, with 9 bases sitting between them.

This clone has only a few counts. The CDR3 region has the DNA TGCGCCAGCAGCCCCACAGGGGCAGATGAGACCCAGTACTTC. Translated: CASSPTGADETQYF. The rearrangement joins TRBV5-1 to TRBJ2-5; 7 nucleotides agree with TRBD1. Germline V gene lookup returns CDR1 SGHRS and CDR2 YFSETQ. With V trimmed by 4 bases and J by 5 bases, 8 bases remained unmatched. The CDR3 extends over 14 amino acids.

This rearrangement joins TRBV7-8 to TRBJ2-7, with D maybe TRBD1 (6 bases). CDR1 and CDR2 from the germline V gene are SGHVS and FQNEAQ. Trimming cost V 5 bases and J 2 bases, with 13 bases left between them. The CDR3 is 14 residues long. The CDR3 reads CASSIIGQTYEQYF. The DNA of the CDR3 is TGTGCCAGCAGCATAATAGGACAGACCTACGAGCAGTACTTC.

The chain is built from TRBV5-6 and TRBJ1-5, with TRBD1 identical over 8 bases. The CDR3 has 14 residues. With V trimmed by 6 bases and J by 2 bases, 4 bases remained unmatched. CDR1 SGHDT and CDR2 YYEEEE come from the germline V gene. CDR3 residues: CASNLQGGNQPQHF. In nucleotides, the CDR3 is TGTGCCAGCAACTTACAGGGGGGCAATCAGCCCCAGCATTTT. The full variable domain, with the rest looked up from reference TRBV5-6 and TRBJ1-5, is DAGVTQSPTHLIKTRGQQVTLRCSPKSGHDTVSWYQQALGQGPQFIFQYYEEEERQRGNFPDRFSGHQFPNYSSELNVNALLLGDSALYLCASNLQGGNQPQHFGDGTRLSIL.

The CDR3 nucleotides are TGTGCCAGCAGCTTGGGGAACGGAGGGGCCTATGGCTACACCTTC. It codes for CASSLGNGGAYGYTF. The chain couples TRBV5-6 to TRBJ1-2; tentatively, D is TRBD1 (5 bases). CDR1 SGHDT and CDR2 YYEEEE come from the germline V gene. This CDR3 comprises 15 residues. Trimming took off 0 bases at V and 4 bases at J, with 13 bases between the two ends.

The V gene is TRBV19, the J gene TRBJ2-7; no clear D gene. CDR3 length equals 15 residues. Deletions cut 0 bases from V and 2 bases from J, with 11 bases between. Germline CDR1 and CDR2: LNHDA and SQIVND (reference sequence). CDR3 sequence reads: CASSIDLAVTYEQYF. The CDR3 nucleotides read TGTGCCAGTAGTATAGATTTGGCAGTGACCTACGAGCAGTACTTC.

The chain couples TRBV28 to TRBJ2-7, with D perhaps matching TRBD1 (6 bases). CDR1 and CDR2 (germline): MDHEN, SYDVKM. The CDR3 length is 14 residues. V was cut by 4 bases and J by 3 bases, with 13 bases left in between. CDR3 sequence: CASSYRDIYYEQYF. The CDR3 nucleotides read TGTGCCAGCAGTTACCGGGACATATACTACGAGCAGTACTTC. Complete variable domain (other parts from reference TRBV28 and TRBJ2-7): DVKVTQSSRYLVKRTGEKVFLECVQDMDHENMFWYRQDPGLGLRLIYFSYDVKMKEKGDIPEGYSVSREKKERFSLILESASTNQTSMYLCASSYRDIYYEQYFGPGTRLTVT.

V usage is TRBV4-2 and J usage is TRBJ2-3; TRBD2 matches at 9 bases. V was clipped by 4 bases and J by 1 base; unmatched bases: 12. CDR1 and CDR2 (germline): LGHNA, YNFKEQ. The CDR3 runs 18 residues. Here the CDR3 DNA reads TGTGCCAGCAGCCCTCAGTATTGGAGACTAGCGGGCACAGATACGCAGTATTTT. Residues: CASSPQYWRLAGTDTQYF.

This chain joins TRBV29-1 and TRBJ1-3, with a tentative D call TRBD1 (5 bases). This CDR3 spans 13 amino acids. Germline CDR1 is SQVTM and CDR2 is ANQGSEA. The ends were cut back, 4 bases at V and 0 bases at J, with 7 bases in the middle. The CDR3 here is CSVGTNSGNTIYF. The CDR3 DNA is TGCAGCGTTGGGACAAACTCTGGAAACACCATATATTTT.

V and J are TRBV9 and TRBJ2-3; 8 bases are a match to TRBD1. This CDR3 contains 15 residues. CDR1 and CDR2 from the germline V gene are SGDLS and YYNGEE. Trimming cost V 0 bases and J 3 bases; bases outside gene matches: 3. CDR3 coding DNA: TGTGCCAGCAGCGTAGGGGACAGGACAACAGATACGCAGTATTTT. Its translation is CASSVGDRTTDTQYF.

The rearrangement uses TRBV6-5 and TRBJ1-1; TRBD1 might be the D (5 bases). V was cut by 3 bases and J by 1 base, with 9 bases left in between. CDR3 length: 14 residues. Germline CDR1 MNHEY, CDR2 SVGAGI. In DNA, the CDR3 is TGTGCCAGCAGTTATAATCAGGGGAACACTGAAGCTTTCTTT. Translating gives CASSYNQGNTEAFF.

The V gene is TRBV5-1, the J gene TRBJ2-5; tentatively, D is TRBD1 (5 bases). V was clipped by 7 bases and J by 7 bases, with 17 bases between them. CDR1 SGHRS and CDR2 YFSETQ come from the germline V gene. This CDR3 is 13 amino acids long. The CDR3 protein is CASGVDNERTQYF. CDR3 nucleotides: TGCGCCAGCGGGGTGGACAATGAGCGGACCCAGTACTTC.

V is TRBV6-5 and J is TRBJ2-1, with D perhaps TRBD2 (5 bases). There are 15 residues in the CDR3. Looked up from germline, CDR1 is MNHEY and CDR2 is SVGAGI. V was pared by 6 bases and J by 0 bases, with 12 bases between. The CDR3 DNA sequence: TGTGCCAGCAGGCCATCGGGGAGCTCCTACAATGAGCAGTTCTTC. It codes for CASRPSGSSYNEQFF.

The chain is built from TRBV25-1 and TRBJ2-2; 7 nucleotides agree with TRBD2. With V trimmed by 3 bases and J by 7 bases, 8 bases remained unmatched. The germline V gene encodes CDR1 MGHDK and CDR2 SYGVNS. This CDR3 has 15 amino acids. The CDR3 sequence is CASSEAGGGVGELFF. CDR3 coding DNA: TGTGCCAGCAGTGAGGCTGGCGGGGGTGTCGGGGAGCTGTTTTTT.

The V and J genes are TRBV6-5 and TRBJ2-5, with 7 bases lining up with TRBD1. The end of the DNA is better explained by TRBJ2-7, so the J call may be wrong. CDR3 size: 13 residues. Germline loops: CDR1 MNHEY, CDR2 SVGAGI. CDR3 in amino acids: CASSWGQYYEQYF. The CDR3, as DNA: TGTGCCAGCAGTTGGGGACAGTATTACGAGCAGTACTTC.

This rearrangement joins TRBV5-4 to TRBJ2-1; TRBD2 agrees at 7 bases. There are 14 residues in the CDR3. Germline-derived CDR1 and CDR2 are SGHNT and YYREEE (reference sequence). V lost 4 bases to trimming and J lost 4 bases; unmatched junction nucleotides: 5. The CDR3 DNA reads TGTGCCAGCAGCGAGACCGGGGGGTACAATGAGCAGTTCTTC. This codes for CASSETGGYNEQFF.

V and J are TRBV19 and TRBJ1-1, with D possibly TRBD1 on 5 matching bases. Germline V gene sequence: CDR1 LNHDA, CDR2 SQIVND (reference sequence). The CDR3 sequence is 16 residues long. V gave up 1 base and J gave up 4 bases, with 16 bases separating them. This chain's CDR3 is CASSIALPGGGTEAFF. CDR3 in DNA: TGTGCCAGTAGTATAGCGTTGCCGGGGGGAGGCACTGAAGCTTTCTTT.

The chain uses TRBV15 and TRBJ2-7, with a possible D match to TRBD2 (5 bases). Germline V gives CDR1 LNHNV, CDR2 YYDKDF (reference sequence). The CDR3 loop spans 14 amino acids. Trimming took 0 bases from V and 7 from J, leaving 13 bases between them. The CDR3 reads CATSRDRGLREQYF. The DNA of the CDR3 is TGTGCCACCAGCAGAGATCGCGGGTTGAGGGAGCAGTACTTC. Based on the CDR3 plus reference TRBV15 and TRBJ2-7, the full variable domain is DAMVIQNPRYQVTQFGKPVTLSCSQTLNHNVMYWYQQKSSQAPKLLFHYYDKDFNNEADTPDNFQSRRPNTSFCFLDIRSPGLGDTAMYLCATSRDRGLREQYFGPGTRLTVT.

The J gene is TRBJ1-1, the V gene TRBV5-1; possible D gene TRBD1, 6 bases. Trimming shortened V by 0 bases and J by 5 bases, and 14 bases separated the two germline ends. In germline, CDR1 is SGHRS, CDR2 YFSETQ. This CDR3 comprises 15 residues. This CDR3 reads CASSLGQGQGTEAFF. The CDR3 region has the DNA TGCGCCAGCAGCTTGGGTCAGGGGCAAGGGACTGAAGCTTTCTTT. The variable domain in full, with the rest retrieved from reference TRBV5-1 and TRBJ1-1, is KAGVTQTPRYLIKTRGQQVTLSCSPISGHRSVSWYQQTPGQGLQFLFEYFSETQRNKGNFPGRFSGRQFSNSRSEMNVSTLELGDSALYLCASSLGQGQGTEAFFGQGTRLTVV.

This clone was found a few times. The chain recombines TRBV5-1 with TRBJ1-3; D uncertain. The germline CDR1 and CDR2 sequences are SGHRS and YFSETQ. V gave up 1 base and J gave up 0 bases, with 8 bases separating them. This CDR3 has 15 amino acids. In DNA form, the CDR3 reads TGCGCCAGCAGCTTGAACGGAGACTCTGGAAACACCATATATTTT. Translation gives CASSLNGDSGNTIYF.

The chain links TRBV6-1 to TRBJ1-6; perhaps TRBD1 as D (5 bases). The V and J ends lost 6 bases and 8 bases respectively, with 14 bases between them. CDR3 length: 14 amino acids. Per the germline V gene, CDR1 is MNHNS and CDR2 is SASEGT. CDR3 sequence: CASRGEGWDSPLHF. CDR3 coding DNA: TGTGCCAGCAGAGGGGAGGGTTGGGATTCACCCCTCCACTTT.

The chain combines TRBV7-2 with TRBJ1-2; weak D call: TRBD1 (5 bases). Germline CDR1 SGHTA, CDR2 FQGNSA. This CDR3 region has 13 residues. The V and J ends lost 5 bases and 8 bases respectively, with 15 bases between them. DNA for the CDR3: TGTGCCAGCAGCCAGAACGCAGGGAACGGCTACACCTTC. It translates to CASSQNAGNGYTF.

The chain combines TRBV7-9 with TRBJ2-6; 9 bases align to TRBD1. Germline lookup yields CDR1 SEHNR and CDR2 FQNEAQ (reference sequence). CDR3 size: 17 residues. V shed 5 bases, J shed 2 bases, and the junction held 7 bases outside the gene matches. In DNA, the CDR3 is TGTGCCAGCAGCCAGGACAGGGGAAGGACTGGGGCCAACGTCCTGACTTTC. Translating gives CASSQDRGRTGANVLTF. The entire variable domain, with the rest obtained from reference TRBV7-9 and TRBJ2-6, is as follows: DTGVSQNPRHKITKRGQNVTFRCDPISEHNRLYWYRQTLGQGPEFLTYFQNEAQLEKSRLLSDRFSAERPKGSFSTLEIQRTEQGDSAMYLCASSQDRGRTGANVLTFGAGSRLTVL.

This clone was counted once. The V call is TRBV10-1, the J call TRBJ2-1; TRBD1 agrees at 7 bases. In germline, CDR1 is WNHNN, CDR2 SYGVQD (reference sequence). The trim removed 5 bases at V and 0 bases at J, leaving 13 bases unmatched. The CDR3 sequence is 18 residues long. The CDR3 coding sequence is TGCGCCAGCAGTAAGGACAGGCTTCAACGTAGCTCCTACAATGAGCAGTTCTTC. It translates to CASSKDRLQRSSYNEQFF.

The CDR3, as DNA: TGTGCCATCAGTGACCCTAGCGGGGGAACCGGGGAGCTGTTTTTT. Translated: CAISDPSGGTGELFF. This sequence joins TRBV10-3 and TRBJ2-2; 10 nucleotides align to TRBD2. This CDR3 spans 15 amino acids. J gave up 5 bases and V 3 bases, and 3 bases lay outside the gene matches. Germline V gene data show CDR1 as ENHRY and CDR2 as SYGVKD.

This clone was seen only once. The CDR3: CASSYQGPNQPQHF. The CDR3 nucleotides read TGTGCCAGCAGTTACCAGGGCCCCAATCAGCCCCAGCATTTT. The V call is TRBV6-5, the J call TRBJ1-5, with D possibly being TRBD1 (5 bases). The CDR3 covers 14 residues. The V gene lost 2 bases and the J gene lost 3 bases, with 8 bases spanning the gap. Germline V gene data show CDR1 as MNHEY and CDR2 as SVGAGI.

This chain connects TRBV28 to TRBJ2-7, with D tentatively TRBD1 (5 bases). The CDR3 runs to 11 residues. From germline, CDR1 is MDHEN and CDR2 SYDVKM. Trimming stripped 6 bases from V and 6 bases from J, with 9 bases between. The CDR3 sequence: CASRDQGEQYF. Written as DNA, the CDR3 is TGTGCCAGCAGAGATCAGGGCGAGCAGTACTTC.

This chain links TRBV10-2 with TRBJ2-5, with D uncertain. This CDR3 is 14 amino acids long. Per the germline V gene, CDR1 is WSHSY and CDR2 is SAAADI. The V gene lost 0 bases and the J gene lost 4 bases, with 9 bases spanning the gap. The CDR3 is CASSESRVVETQYF. CDR3 in DNA: TGCGCCAGCAGTGAGTCTCGGGTCGTAGAGACCCAGTACTTC.